This note documents a single T cell receptor beta chain sequence. Its target is unknown. Data came from immunoSEQ multiplex PCR; TCRdb stores just in-frame clones and leaves some out. The sample contains around 78,000 clones, around 90% of which appear only once. Time point given: after dendritic cell vaccination, including at tumor progression/relapse. The CDR3 is made up of 13 amino acids. Per the germline V gene, CDR1 is GTSNPN and CDR2 is SVGIG (reference sequence). The trim removed 2 bases at V and 5 bases at J, leaving 4 bases unmatched. The data were obtained in a study of glioma-infiltrating T cells after dendritic cell vaccination. Study-level background: Between the early 2000s and the early 2010s, patients got autologous tumor lysate-pulsed dendritic cell vaccines. Monocyte-derived dendritic cells, cultured 7 to 8 days with IL-4 and GM-CSF, were pulsed with autologous tumor lysate.

Regarding the study as a whole: Complete blood and tumor specimen sets were limited to few patients.

Source: blood, taken after dendritic cell vaccination. This receptor was obtained from a human donor with glioblastoma. J is TRBJ2-3 and V is TRBV30; 7 positions agree with TRBD1. The CDR3 nucleotides are TGTGCCTGGAGTTATAACAGGGGAGATACGCAGTATTTT. Protein product: CAWSYNRGDTQYF. Together with reference TRBV30 and TRBJ2-3, the CDR3 gives the full variable domain: SQTIHQWPATLVQPVGSPLSLECTVEGTSNPNLYWYRQAAGRGLQLLFYSVGIGQISSEVPQNLSASRPQDRQFILSSKKLLLSDSGFYLCAWSYNRGDTQYFGPGTRLTVL.